These 16 T cell receptor beta chains were sequenced from one sample in a study of blood T cell repertoires in COVID-19. Assay: immunoSEQ multiplex PCR; the TCRdb copy retains only in-frame clones and omits some. Here the sample spans tens of thousands of clones, over 75% being singletons. The sequenced sample consisted of peripheral blood. All receptors derive from a man older than 75 with acute or convalescent COVID-19.

The rearrangement uses TRBV7-2 and TRBJ1-6; D unclear. Germline V lookup: CDR1 SGHTA, CDR2 FQGNSA. The CDR3 is 13 amino acids. V lost 6 bases, J lost 9 bases, and 12 bases lay in between. CDR3 DNA: TGTGCCAGCAGACTTACGGTAGTTTCACCCCTCCACTTT. Protein: CASRLTVVSPLHF.

The chain is built from TRBV7-2 and TRBJ1-1; TRBD1 agrees at 7 bases. V lost 5 bases to trimming and J lost 4 bases; unmatched junction nucleotides: 7. This CDR3 is 14 amino acids long. Germline-derived CDR1 and CDR2 are SGHTA and FQGNSA. CDR3 in DNA: TGTGCCAGCAGCGTCGACAGGGTTGGCACTGAAGCTTTCTTT. Translation gives CASSVDRVGTEAFF.

The chain has TRBV5-1 and TRBJ1-1, with 9 bases lining up with TRBD1. The CDR3 runs to 16 residues. Germline V gene lookup returns CDR1 SGHRS and CDR2 YFSETQ. The J segment lost 3 bases and the V segment lost 4 bases, leaving 10 bases of the junction unmatched. CDR3 protein: CASSPVTGGWDTEAFF. CDR3 nucleotides: TGCGCCAGCAGCCCGGTGACAGGGGGATGGGACACTGAAGCTTTCTTT.

This chain links TRBV29-1 with TRBJ1-4, with 10 bases matching TRBD1. Trimming cost V 5 bases and J 6 bases; bases outside gene matches: 3. The V gene's germline CDR1 is SQVTM and CDR2 ANQGSEA. The CDR3 extends over 13 amino acids. The CDR3 sequence: CSVTGTGDEKLFF. The CDR3 DNA follows: TGCAGCGTTACCGGGACAGGGGATGAAAAACTGTTTTTT.

In nucleotides, the CDR3 is TGTGCCAGCAGCTTGGCGGGACAGCTGTGGGGCTACACCTTC. Translation gives CASSLAGQLWGYTF. This chain uses TRBV5-6 with TRBJ1-2, with 7 bases identical to TRBD1. J lost 8 bases, V lost 0 bases, and 7 bases had no gene match. Germline CDR1 is SGHDT and CDR2 is YYEEEE. The CDR3 covers 14 residues.

The chain carries TRBV15 and TRBJ1-1, with unresolved D. The CDR3 runs 13 residues. The V gene lost 1 base and the J gene lost 4 bases, with 7 bases spanning the gap. Germline V CDR1 and CDR2: LNHNV, YYDKDF (reference sequence). Here the CDR3 reads CATSRATSTEAFF. The CDR3 DNA follows: TGTGCCACCAGCAGAGCCACATCCACTGAAGCTTTCTTT.

This sequence joins TRBV21-1 and TRBJ2-7; the table names TRBD1, a call not compared with the DNA. TRBV21-1 is shown as a pseudogene. This CDR3 comprises 14 residues. The CDR3 here is CASSSRGLSDEQYF. The CDR3 DNA follows: TGTGCCAGCAGCAGCAGGGGGTTGAGTGACGAGCAGTACTTC.

A single count supports this clone. The V call is TRBV19, the J call TRBJ2-3; 7 nucleotides line up with TRBD1. There are 15 residues in the CDR3. Looked up from germline, CDR1 is LNHDA and CDR2 is SQIVND (reference sequence). V lost 1 base, J lost 3 bases, and 4 bases stayed unmatched. As DNA, the CDR3 is TGTGCCAGTAGTATAGGACAGGGAGAGACAGATACGCAGTATTTT. Translating it yields CASSIGQGETDTQYF.

The chain couples TRBV27 to TRBJ1-1; 8 nucleotides align to TRBD1. The CDR3 length is 16 residues. V lost 3 bases, J lost 6 bases, and 12 bases stayed unmatched. The V gene's germline CDR1 is MNHEY and CDR2 SMNVEV (reference sequence). The CDR3 DNA follows: TGTGCCAGCAGTTTTTATCGAGCAGGGGGCATAGCTGAAGCTTTCTTT. Its protein is CASSFYRAGGIAEAFF.

The rearrangement links TRBV27 to TRBJ1-6, with unresolved D. The CDR3 contains 13 residues. Germline V gives CDR1 MNHEY, CDR2 SMNVEV (reference sequence). The V gene lost 2 bases and the J gene lost 9 bases, with 8 bases spanning the gap. The CDR3 region has the DNA TGTGCCAGCAGTTTAGAGAGCGGTTCACCCCTCCACTTT. Its protein product is CASSLESGSPLHF.

The chain employs TRBV6-5 and TRBJ1-2; no clear D gene. V was shortened by 6 bases and J by 2 bases, with 13 bases between the two germline ends. Germline V lookup: CDR1 MNHEY, CDR2 SVGAGI. This CDR3 has 14 amino acids. For the CDR3, the DNA is TGTGCCAGCAGCGTAGAGGGATTGAACTATGGCTACACCTTC. It specifies CASSVEGLNYGYTF.

In its sample, this clone was seen once. The J gene is TRBJ2-7, the V gene TRBV18; the D gene is possibly TRBD2 (6 bases). V lost 3 bases to trimming and J lost 2 bases, with 11 bases between them. CDR1 KGHSH and CDR2 LQKENI come from the germline V gene. The CDR3 runs 14 residues. CDR3 nucleotide sequence: TGTGCCAGCTCACCCCGGGACTTCGCCTACGAGCAGTACTTC. Translated, it gives CASSPRDFAYEQYF.

The chain uses TRBV7-2 and TRBJ1-5, with D hard to call. Per germline, CDR1 SGHTA and CDR2 FQGNSA. V was shortened by 4 bases and J by 4 bases, with 14 bases between the two germline ends. This CDR3 spans 15 amino acids. CDR3 coding DNA: TGTGCCAGCAGCTCCGCAGACACGTTTAATCAGCCCCAGCATTTT. Protein product: CASSSADTFNQPQHF.

This clone came up a few times. The chain carries TRBV18 and TRBJ1-1; D is possibly TRBD1 (5 bases). Trimming took off 6 bases at V and 3 bases at J, with 11 bases between the two ends. Germline V lookup: CDR1 KGHSH, CDR2 LQKENI. The CDR3 is made up of 13 amino acids. CDR3 residues: CASSPTEDTEAFF. The CDR3 bases are TGTGCCAGCTCCCCGACAGAGGACACTGAAGCTTTCTTT. Using reference TRBV18 and TRBJ1-1 for the parts outside the CDR3, the full variable domain is NAGVMQNPRHLVRRRGQEARLRCSPMKGHSHVYWYRQLPEEGLKFMVYLQKENIIDESGMPKERFSAEFPKEGPSILRIQQVVRGDSAAYFCASSPTEDTEAFFGQGTRLTVV.

The J gene is TRBJ1-6, the V gene TRBV5-8; 10 bases line up with TRBD1. There are 15 residues in the CDR3. Germline CDR1 reads SGHTS; CDR2 reads YDEGEE. V dropped 0 bases and J dropped 9; count of bases not matched to a gene: 3. The CDR3 nucleotides are TGTGCCAGCAGCTTGGAGACAGGGGGCACTTCACCCCTCCACTTT. Translating gives CASSLETGGTSPLHF.

CDR3 protein: CASSLVKRGEREQYF. The DNA of the CDR3 is TGTGCCAGCAGCTTGGTCAAGCGGGGTGAGCGGGAGCAGTACTTC. V usage is TRBV5-6 and J usage is TRBJ2-7; TRBD2 aligns across 7 bases. The germline V gene encodes CDR1 SGHDT and CDR2 YYEEEE. J gave up 7 bases and V 0 bases, and 10 bases lay outside the gene matches. CDR3 length equals 15 residues.